This T cell receptor (beta chain) was profiled in a study of Ad26.COV2.S vaccination and SARS-CoV-2 variants. Study-wide context: Donor joined the COV1001 Ad26.COV2.S trial arm. In the study, Ad26.COV2.S was injected intramuscularly once, or twice 56 days apart.

To note about this clone: Its target is unknown.

Using immunoSEQ multiplex PCR, the repertoire was profiled, and TCRdb retains in-frame clones only, with some absent. The sample has some 640,000 clones; more than 80% are singletons. Whole-study findings and limits: Possible underestimation of total T cell responses by the TCR breadth and depth analyses was noted.

The CDR3 totals 15 residues. In germline, CDR1 is SGHRS, CDR2 YFSETQ. Trimming took off 2 bases at V and 0 bases at J, with 9 bases between the two ends. Treatment defined: some 20 received Ad26.COV2.S at low or high dose, single or two shots; about 5 received placebo; per-sample allocation not given. The samples were gathered on day 63 after the first injection of vaccine or placebo. Boston provided a donor who was an adult aged 18-55 years. The source was peripheral blood, collected in a trial of Ad26.COV2.S vaccine versus placebo. V gene TRBV5-1 combines with J gene TRBJ2-1; possible D gene TRBD1, 6 bases. This clonotype was obtained from a person aged 18-60 years who received the Ad26.COV2.S COVID-19 vaccine or a placebo. The CDR3 DNA sequence: TGCGCCAGCAGCTTACAGGGTTACTCCTACAATGAGCAGTTCTTC. The encoded protein is CASSLQGYSYNEQFF.